These 27 T cell receptor beta chains were sequenced from one sample in a study of technical replicates of blood from several donors (dated by TCRdb to about 2017). Library prep was done by the immunoSEQ multiplex PCR assay. TCRdb retrieved this table from immuneACCESS and kept in-frame rearrangements only. Not all clones are present; in checked studies, unresolved V genes account for under half, and no reason is known for the remainder. For this sample the table gives tens of thousands of clones, of which 95% to 98% were detected only once. 0.2% to 0.25% of the sample goes to the ten largest clones. What was sequenced was T cells isolated from PBMCs. The receptors originated from a human donor in good health.

V is TRBV7-9 and J is TRBJ2-1; TRBD2 matches at 9 bases. The germline V gene encodes CDR1 SEHNR and CDR2 FQNEAQ (reference sequence). Unmatched junction bases numbered 13, after V lost 8 bases and J lost 8 bases. The CDR3 extends over 15 amino acids. The CDR3 DNA reads as TGTGCCAGCTCCCTTCAGGTAGCGGGAGATTATGAGCAGTTCTTC. It is translated as CASSLQVAGDYEQFF. The full variable domain, rest sourced from reference TRBV7-9 and TRBJ2-1, is DTGVSQNPRHKITKRGQNVTFRCDPISEHNRLYWYRQTLGQGPEFLTYFQNEAQLEKSRLLSDRFSAERPKGSFSTLEIQRTEQGDSAMYLCASSLQVAGDYEQFFGPGTRLTVL.

The chain links TRBV4-1 to TRBJ2-2, with TRBD2 as a possible D gene (6 bases). Trimming cost V 1 base and J 4 bases, with 10 bases left between them. The CDR3 has 15 amino acids. CDR1 and CDR2 from the germline V gene are MGHRA and YSYEKL. The DNA for the CDR3 is TGCGCCAGCAGCCAAGCCGGGAGTAGCACCGGGGAGCTGTTTTTT. Protein sequence: CASSQAGSSTGELFF.

V gene TRBV11-2 combines with J gene TRBJ1-2; no clear D. Germline values: CDR1 SGHAT, CDR2 FQNNGV. The ends were cut back, 5 bases at V and 5 bases at J, with 12 bases in the middle. The CDR3 runs 13 residues. For the CDR3, the DNA is TGTGCCAGCAGCCCAGACGGGGAGTATGGCTACACCTTC. It yields the protein CASSPDGEYGYTF. The full variable domain, with the rest looked up from reference TRBV11-2 and TRBJ1-2, is EAGVAQSPRYKIIEKRQSVAFWCNPISGHATLYWYQQILGQGPKLLIQFQNNGVVDDSQLPKDRFSAERLKGVDSTLKIQPAKLEDSAVYLCASSPDGEYGYTFGSGTRLTVV.

The CDR3 DNA reads as TGCGCCAGCAGCTTTAGGGGGGGCGATCAGCCCCAGCATTTT. Residues: CASSFRGGDQPQHF. The V call is TRBV5-1, the J call TRBJ1-5, with D perhaps TRBD1 (6 bases). This CDR3 is built from 14 residues. V lost 2 bases and J lost 5, with 11 bases in between. Germline V CDR1 and CDR2: SGHRS, YFSETQ.

The chain combines TRBV5-4 with TRBJ2-7; 12 positions match TRBD1. The length of the CDR3 is 14 residues. Germline V CDR1 and CDR2: SGHNT, YYREEE (reference sequence). V shed 3 bases, J shed 7 bases, and the junction held 5 bases outside the gene matches. The CDR3 DNA is TGTGCCAGCAGCTGGGGACAGGGGGCAAAAGAGCAGTACTTC. Protein sequence: CASSWGQGAKEQYF.

The chain recombines TRBV28 with TRBJ2-7, with D possibly TRBD2 on 6 matching bases. Trimming shortened V by 10 bases and J by 2 bases, and 15 bases separated the two germline ends. Germline V gene sequence: CDR1 MDHEN, CDR2 SYDVKM. The CDR3 covers 13 residues. CDR3 in DNA: TGTGCCAACCGGGCTAGCGATACCTACGAGCAGTACTTC. Protein sequence: CANRASDTYEQYF.

This clone has a single count. The CDR3 spells CASSLAGLAGEWYEQYF. The CDR3 nucleotides are TGTGCCAGCAGCTTAGCCGGACTAGCGGGAGAGTGGTACGAGCAGTACTTC. This sequence joins TRBV13 and TRBJ2-7, with 13 bases lining up with TRBD2. Germline CDR1 PRHDT, CDR2 FYEKMQ (reference sequence). Trimming cost V 1 base and J 4 bases; bases outside gene matches: 7. The CDR3 consists of 17 residues.

The chain uses TRBV6-5 and TRBJ2-7; TRBD2 might be the D (6 bases). Germline loops: CDR1 MNHEY, CDR2 SVGAGI. This CDR3 is 15 amino acids long. V was pared by 5 bases and J by 3 bases, with 17 bases between. The DNA for the CDR3 is TGTGCCAGCAGTAGCCCCAGGGCGGGGCTCTACGAGCAGTACTTC. It translates to CASSSPRAGLYEQYF.

The chain is built from TRBV13 and TRBJ2-7; TRBD2 is a possible D gene (6 bases). CDR1 and CDR2 from the germline V gene are PRHDT and FYEKMQ (reference sequence). The V end lost 4 bases, the J end lost 2 bases, and 9 bases lay between the germline ends. The CDR3 is 13 residues long. The CDR3 DNA sequence: TGTGCCAGCAGCTGGTCGGGGGCCTACGAGCAGTACTTC. It yields the protein CASSWSGAYEQYF. Complete variable domain (other parts from reference TRBV13 and TRBJ2-7): AAGVIQSPRHLIKEKRETATLKCYPIPRHDTVYWYQQGPGQDPQFLISFYEKMQSDKGSIPDRFSAQQFSDYHSELNMSSLELGDSALYFCASSWSGAYEQYFGPGTRLTVT.

This chain connects TRBV6-1 to TRBJ1-3; 7 bases match TRBD1. The junction had 3 bases not matched to a gene; V was cut back by 5 bases and J by 2 bases. The CDR3 loop spans 14 amino acids. CDR1 is MNHNS, CDR2 SASEGT, per germline. The CDR3 nucleotides are TGTGCCAGCAGTCCTGACAGGGCTGGAAACACCATATATTTT. Protein sequence: CASSPDRAGNTIYF.

The chain combines TRBV7-3 with TRBJ1-2, with D possibly being TRBD1 (6 bases). Trimming stripped 1 base from V and 8 bases from J, with 11 bases between. Looked up from germline, CDR1 is SGHTA and CDR2 is FQGTGA. The CDR3 sequence is 13 residues long. CDR3 nucleotide sequence: TGTGCCAGCAGCTTAAGTGGGGGCGGCGGCTACACCTTC. This translates into CASSLSGGGGYTF.

The chain links TRBV21-1 to TRBJ1-2. TRBV21-1 is a known pseudogene. This CDR3 has 17 amino acids. The CDR3 here is CASSKGRGFEEDYGYTF. The CDR3 nucleotides are TGTGCCAGCAGCAAAGGTCGGGGTTTTGAAGAAGACTATGGCTACACCTTC.

The chain joins TRBV6-1 to TRBJ2-7, with TRBD2 matching 10 bases. Per the germline V gene, CDR1 is MNHNS and CDR2 is SASEGT. There are 16 residues in the CDR3. Losses at the gene ends were 0 bases for V and 4 bases for J; bases not matched to a gene: 6. CDR3 sequence: CASSEAYPTSGYEQYF. The CDR3 DNA is TGTGCCAGCAGTGAAGCCTACCCGACTAGCGGGTACGAGCAGTACTTC.

This chain connects TRBV5-6 to TRBJ1-3; D not certain. The CDR3 covers 14 residues. Germline V lookup: CDR1 SGHDT, CDR2 YYEEEE. V was cut by 1 base and J by 0 bases, with 5 bases left in between. The CDR3, as DNA: TGTGCCAGCAGCTTGATACTCTCTGGAAACACCATATATTTT. Encoded protein: CASSLILSGNTIYF. Combining the CDR3 with reference TRBV5-6 and TRBJ1-3 gives the whole variable domain DAGVTQSPTHLIKTRGQQVTLRCSPKSGHDTVSWYQQALGQGPQFIFQYYEEEERQRGNFPDRFSGHQFPNYSSELNVNALLLGDSALYLCASSLILSGNTIYFGEGSWLTVV.

The chain links TRBV7-8 to TRBJ1-5, with TRBD1 identical over 7 bases. The CDR3 is 13 residues long. Germline CDR1 reads SGHVS; CDR2 reads FQNEAQ. V was clipped by 5 bases and J by 5 bases; unmatched bases: 3. The CDR3 sequence: CASSRTGHQPQHF. The CDR3 region has the DNA TGTGCCAGCAGCAGGACAGGCCATCAGCCCCAGCATTTT.

This rearrangement joins TRBV19 to TRBJ2-1; D might be TRBD1 (5 bases). V was clipped by 2 bases and J by 6 bases, with 8 bases between them. This CDR3 contains 13 residues. Germline CDR1 reads LNHDA; CDR2 reads SQIVND (reference sequence). The CDR3 protein is CASSIQGSNEQFF. The DNA for the CDR3 is TGTGCCAGTAGTATACAGGGTAGCAATGAGCAGTTCTTC.

Worth noting for this clone: This CDR3 is also generated by other DNA sequences in the sample. CDR3 region: CAWSTGYGYTF. The CDR3 coding sequence is TGTGCCTGGAGTACGGGCTATGGCTACACCTTC. The chain joins TRBV30 to TRBJ1-2, with unresolved D. The length of the CDR3 is 11 residues. CDR1 GTSNPN and CDR2 SVGIG come from the germline V gene (reference sequence). V was clipped by 2 bases and J by 4 bases, with 5 bases between them.

The chain uses TRBV5-5 and TRBJ2-1; D may be TRBD2 (5 bases). The CDR3 length is 15 residues. Germline V gives CDR1 SGHKS, CDR2 YYEKEE (reference sequence). Trimming stripped 0 bases from V and 5 bases from J, with 12 bases between. The CDR3 region is CASSLVPGGHNEQFF. CDR3 sequence (DNA): TGTGCCAGCAGCTTGGTACCAGGAGGTCACAATGAGCAGTTCTTC. Together with reference TRBV5-5 and TRBJ2-1, the CDR3 gives the full variable domain: DAGVTQSPTHLIKTRGQQVTLRCSPISGHKSVSWYQQVLGQGPQFIFQYYEKEERGRGNFPDRFSARQFPNYSSELNVNALLLGDSALYLCASSLVPGGHNEQFFGPGTRLTVL.

This chain connects TRBV4-3 to TRBJ2-2; 7 nucleotides match TRBD2. The CDR3 totals 19 residues. Germline loops: CDR1 LGHNA, CDR2 YSLEER. The trim removed 0 bases at V and 5 bases at J, leaving 15 bases unmatched. CDR3 in DNA: TGCGCCAGCAGCCAAGATTGGTTCGAGGGAGGGCCATGGACCGGGGAGCTGTTTTTT. Residues: CASSQDWFEGGPWTGELFF.

This clone was seen only once. The V call is TRBV9, the J call TRBJ2-2, with 10 bases matching TRBD1. The CDR3 length is 15 residues. Germline assignment: CDR1 SGDLS and CDR2 YYNGEE. V lost 3 bases to trimming and J lost 3 bases; unmatched junction nucleotides: 2. The DNA for the CDR3 is TGTGCCAGCAGCGGGACAGGGGGATACACCGGGGAGCTGTTTTTT. The encoded protein is CASSGTGGYTGELFF.

The chain is built from TRBV19 and TRBJ2-1; 12 bases line up with TRBD1. J gave up 6 bases and V 1 base, and 4 bases lay outside the gene matches. The length of the CDR3 is 16 residues. Germline V gene data show CDR1 as LNHDA and CDR2 as SQIVND (reference sequence). The CDR3 loop is CASSIVGTGGINEQFF. The CDR3 bases are TGTGCCAGTAGTATAGTTGGGACAGGGGGCATCAATGAGCAGTTCTTC.

The chain carries TRBV7-3 and TRBJ2-7, with TRBD2 matching over 11 bases. Germline lookup yields CDR1 SGHTA and CDR2 FQGTGA. The CDR3 contains 16 residues. J was trimmed by 2 bases and V by 2 bases; bases with no gene match: 5. The CDR3 region has the DNA TGTGCCAGCAGCTTAGTTGGACTAGCGGGTACCTACGAGCAGTACTTC. Translation gives CASSLVGLAGTYEQYF.

The J gene is TRBJ2-1, the V gene TRBV4-2; TRBD2 might be the D (5 bases). The ends were cut back, 2 bases at V and 4 bases at J, with 9 bases in the middle. Germline CDR1 reads LGHNA; CDR2 reads YNFKEQ. The CDR3 is 14 amino acids. CDR3 sequence (DNA): TGTGCCAGCAGCCAAAAGGACTGGTACAATGAGCAGTTCTTC. Its protein is CASSQKDWYNEQFF.

The chain uses TRBV2 and TRBJ2-1, with a weak D call TRBD2 (6 bases). The CDR3 has 12 residues. Trimming took off 11 bases at V and 6 bases at J, with 14 bases between the two ends. Germline V lookup: CDR1 SNHLY, CDR2 FYNNEI. CDR3: CAQEEGRNEQFF. The CDR3 DNA is TGTGCCCAAGAGGAGGGACGCAATGAGCAGTTCTTC.

The chain joins TRBV4-1 to TRBJ2-5, with a weak D call TRBD2 (6 bases). The CDR3 has 16 residues. V was trimmed by 4 bases and J by 9 bases, leaving 24 bases between them. Germline V CDR1 and CDR2: MGHRA, YSYEKL. CDR3 in DNA: TGCGCCAGCAGCCCCGACCGGGACTCCCCAAGGGGTGCCCAGTACTTC. Translation gives CASSPDRDSPRGAQYF.

A single count supports this clone. The chain recombines TRBV27 with TRBJ1-5, with D perhaps matching TRBD1 (5 bases). Trimming stripped 6 bases from V and 0 bases from J, with 12 bases between. The germline CDR1 and CDR2 sequences are MNHEY and SMNVEV (reference sequence). The CDR3 covers 15 residues. CDR3 sequence (DNA): TGTGCCAGCAGCCCGCGGGGCCATAGCAATCAGCCCCAGCATTTT. Protein product: CASSPRGHSNQPQHF.

The chain uses TRBV5-4 and TRBJ2-5; tentatively, D is TRBD1 (5 bases). The germline V and J ends were trimmed by 10 bases and 2 bases, with 18 bases remaining between them. Germline-derived CDR1 and CDR2 are SGHNT and YYREEE (reference sequence). The CDR3 loop spans 14 amino acids. CDR3 coding DNA: TGTGCCGGCCGCAGGGATTGGGGACAAGAGACCCAGTACTTC. It specifies CAGRRDWGQETQYF.